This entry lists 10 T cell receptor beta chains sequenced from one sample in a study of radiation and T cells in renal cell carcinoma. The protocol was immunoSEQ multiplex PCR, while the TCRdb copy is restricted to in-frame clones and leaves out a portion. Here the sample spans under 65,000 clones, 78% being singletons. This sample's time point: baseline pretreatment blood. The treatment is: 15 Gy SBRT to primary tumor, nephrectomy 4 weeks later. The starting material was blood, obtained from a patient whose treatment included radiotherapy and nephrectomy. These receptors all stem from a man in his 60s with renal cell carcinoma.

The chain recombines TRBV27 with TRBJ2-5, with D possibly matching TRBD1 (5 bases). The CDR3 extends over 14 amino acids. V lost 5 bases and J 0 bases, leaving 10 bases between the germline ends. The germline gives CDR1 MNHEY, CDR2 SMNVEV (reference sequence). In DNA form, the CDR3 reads TGTGCCAGCAGTCGGGCAGGGTACCAAGAGACCCAGTACTTC. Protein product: CASSRAGYQETQYF.

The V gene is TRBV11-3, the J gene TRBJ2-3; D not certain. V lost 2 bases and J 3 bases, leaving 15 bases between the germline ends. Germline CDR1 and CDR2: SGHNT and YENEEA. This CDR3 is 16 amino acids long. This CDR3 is CASSLFSQFRTDTQYF. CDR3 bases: TGTGCCAGCAGCTTATTCTCGCAGTTTCGGACAGATACGCAGTATTTT.

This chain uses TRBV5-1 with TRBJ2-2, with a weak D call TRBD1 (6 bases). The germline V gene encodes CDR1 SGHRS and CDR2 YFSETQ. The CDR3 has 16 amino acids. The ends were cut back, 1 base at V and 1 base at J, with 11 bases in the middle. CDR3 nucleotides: TGCGCCAGCAGCTTGATAATAGGGGGGAACACCGGGGAGCTGTTTTTT. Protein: CASSLIIGGNTGELFF.

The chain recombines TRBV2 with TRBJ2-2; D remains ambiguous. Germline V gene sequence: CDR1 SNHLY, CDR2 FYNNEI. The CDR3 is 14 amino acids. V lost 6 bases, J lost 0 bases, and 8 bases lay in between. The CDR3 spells CASSVEANTGELFF. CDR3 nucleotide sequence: TGTGCCAGCAGCGTAGAAGCGAACACCGGGGAGCTGTTTTTT.

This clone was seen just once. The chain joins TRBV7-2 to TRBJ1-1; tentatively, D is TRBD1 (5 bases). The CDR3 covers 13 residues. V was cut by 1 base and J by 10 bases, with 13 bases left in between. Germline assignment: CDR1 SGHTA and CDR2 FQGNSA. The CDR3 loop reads CASSLVRGSIAFF. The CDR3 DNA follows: TGTGCCAGCAGCTTAGTGCGGGGCTCGATAGCTTTCTTT.

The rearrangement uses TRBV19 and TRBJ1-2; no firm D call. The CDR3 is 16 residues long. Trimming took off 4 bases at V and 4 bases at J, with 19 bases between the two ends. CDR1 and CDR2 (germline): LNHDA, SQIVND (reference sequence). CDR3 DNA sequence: TGTGCCAGTAGTACCGGCTCCGCTCAAACACCCTATGGCTACACCTTC. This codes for CASSTGSAQTPYGYTF. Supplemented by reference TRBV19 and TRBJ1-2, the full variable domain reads DGGITQSPKYLFRKEGQNVTLSCEQNLNHDAMYWYRQDPGQGLRLIYYSQIVNDFQKGDIAEGYSVSREKKESFPLTVTSAQKNPTAFYLCASSTGSAQTPYGYTFGSGTRLTVV.

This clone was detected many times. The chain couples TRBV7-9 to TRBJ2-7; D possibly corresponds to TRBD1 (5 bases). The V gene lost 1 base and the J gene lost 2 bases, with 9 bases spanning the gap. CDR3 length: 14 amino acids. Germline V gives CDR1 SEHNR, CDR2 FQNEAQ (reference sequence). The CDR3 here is CASSLDRRAYEQYF. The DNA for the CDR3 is TGTGCCAGCAGCTTAGACAGGCGTGCCTACGAGCAGTACTTC.

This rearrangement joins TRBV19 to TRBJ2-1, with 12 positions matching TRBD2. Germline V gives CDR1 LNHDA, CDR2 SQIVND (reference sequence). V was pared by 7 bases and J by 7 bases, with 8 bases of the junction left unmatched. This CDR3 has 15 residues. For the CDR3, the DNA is TGTGCCAGTACCCCTCTAGCGGGGGGGCCGAATGAGCAGTTCTTC. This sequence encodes CASTPLAGGPNEQFF.

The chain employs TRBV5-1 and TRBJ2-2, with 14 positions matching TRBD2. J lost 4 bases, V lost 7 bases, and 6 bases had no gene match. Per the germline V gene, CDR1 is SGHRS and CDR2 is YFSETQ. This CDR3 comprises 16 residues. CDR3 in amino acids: CASGRLAGGPTGELFF. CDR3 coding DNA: TGCGCCAGCGGCAGACTAGCGGGAGGGCCCACCGGGGAGCTGTTTTTT.

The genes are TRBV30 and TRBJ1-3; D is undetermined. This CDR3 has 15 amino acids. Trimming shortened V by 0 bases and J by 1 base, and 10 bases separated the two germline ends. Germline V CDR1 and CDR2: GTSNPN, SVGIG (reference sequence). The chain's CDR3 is CAWSVRPGSGNTIYF. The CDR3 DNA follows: TGTGCCTGGAGTGTAAGACCCGGATCTGGAAACACCATATATTTT. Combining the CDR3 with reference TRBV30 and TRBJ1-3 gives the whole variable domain SQTIHQWPATLVQPVGSPLSLECTVEGTSNPNLYWYRQAAGRGLQLLFYSVGIGQISSEVPQNLSASRPQDRQFILSSKKLLLSDSGFYLCAWSVRPGSGNTIYFGEGSWLTVV.